This TCR beta chain is drawn from a study of cytomegalovirus exposure and HLA in healthy donors. PCR amplification relied on 60 Vbeta primers (plus 13 Jbeta primers). Profiling relied on immunoSEQ multiplex PCR, and the TCRdb table lists in-frame clones only, not all of them. The table records roughly 200,000 clones, more than 65% of them present only once. Whole-study findings and limits: Per a later analysis, under 20,000 TCR beta sequences showed association with HLA alleles at 0.05 false discovery rate. On later analysis, the bulk of CMV-associated TCR beta chains appeared to be HLA-restricted.

As regards this clone: The antigen is not known.

The source material was PBMCs. This receptor was identified in a female donor in good health and CMV-seronegative.

CDR3 in DNA: TGCGCCAGCAGCGGTACGGGGTGGACCAACAATGAGCAGTTCTTC. Residues: CASSGTGWTNNEQFF. The chain joins TRBV5-1 to TRBJ2-1, with a possible D match to TRBD2 (5 bases). Deletions cut 4 bases from V and 5 bases from J, with 16 bases between. Germline values: CDR1 SGHRS, CDR2 YFSETQ. The CDR3 covers 15 residues.